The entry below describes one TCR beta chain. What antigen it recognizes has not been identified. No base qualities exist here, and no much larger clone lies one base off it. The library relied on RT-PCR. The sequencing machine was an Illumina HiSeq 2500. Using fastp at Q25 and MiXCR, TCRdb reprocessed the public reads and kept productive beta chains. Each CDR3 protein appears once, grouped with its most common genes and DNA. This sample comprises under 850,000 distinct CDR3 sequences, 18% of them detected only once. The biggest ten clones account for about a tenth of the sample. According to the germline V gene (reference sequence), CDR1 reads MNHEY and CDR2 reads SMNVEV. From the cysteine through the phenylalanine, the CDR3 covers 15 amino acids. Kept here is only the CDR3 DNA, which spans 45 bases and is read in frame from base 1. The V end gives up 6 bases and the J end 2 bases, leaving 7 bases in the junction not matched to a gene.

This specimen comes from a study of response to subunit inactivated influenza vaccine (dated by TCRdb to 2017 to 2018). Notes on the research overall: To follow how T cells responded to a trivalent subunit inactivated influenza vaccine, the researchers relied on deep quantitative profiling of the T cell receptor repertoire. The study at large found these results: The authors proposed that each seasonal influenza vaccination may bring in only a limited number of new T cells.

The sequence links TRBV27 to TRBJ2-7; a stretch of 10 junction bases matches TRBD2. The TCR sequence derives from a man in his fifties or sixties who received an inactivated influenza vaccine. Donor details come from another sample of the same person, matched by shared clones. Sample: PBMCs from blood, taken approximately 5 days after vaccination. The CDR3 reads CASSPPGLATYEQYF. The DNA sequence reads TGTGCCAGCAGCCCCCCGGGACTAGCGACCTACGAGCAGTACTTC.